This T cell receptor beta chain stems from a study of T cell clusters in autoimmune cytopenias. One tube held mixed TRB-A and TRB-B primer pools for touch-down PCR. From its re-call of the multiplex PCR reads, TCRdb lists each CDR3 protein once, without DNA. This sample's table reports around 9,500 distinct CDR3 sequences. TRB was amplified from roughly 250 ng of peripheral blood genomic DNA per sample. Germline CDR1 reads DFQATT; CDR2 reads SNEGSKA (reference sequence). The CDR3 is 16 amino acids. Sequencing used peripheral blood. The V gene is TRBV20-1, the J gene TRBJ2-3; with no DNA, the TCRdb D assignment of TRBD2 cannot be verified. The receptor comes from a human donor with an autoimmune cytopenia or autoimmune hepatitis (not recorded which). Here the CDR3 reads CSAGPGTLAWEHTQYF.